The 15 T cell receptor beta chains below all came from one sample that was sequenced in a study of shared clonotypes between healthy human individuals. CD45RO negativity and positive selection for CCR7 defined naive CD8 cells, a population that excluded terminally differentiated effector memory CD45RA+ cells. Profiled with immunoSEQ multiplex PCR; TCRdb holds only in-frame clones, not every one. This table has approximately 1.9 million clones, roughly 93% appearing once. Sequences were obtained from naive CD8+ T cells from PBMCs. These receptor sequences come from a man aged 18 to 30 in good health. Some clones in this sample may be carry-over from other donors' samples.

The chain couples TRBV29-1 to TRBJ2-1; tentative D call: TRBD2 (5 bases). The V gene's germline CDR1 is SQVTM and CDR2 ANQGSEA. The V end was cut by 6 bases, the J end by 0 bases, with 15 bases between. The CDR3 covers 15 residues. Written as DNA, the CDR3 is TGCAGCGTGAGGGTCGCGGATAGCTCCTACAATGAGCAGTTCTTC. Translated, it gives CSVRVADSSYNEQFF.

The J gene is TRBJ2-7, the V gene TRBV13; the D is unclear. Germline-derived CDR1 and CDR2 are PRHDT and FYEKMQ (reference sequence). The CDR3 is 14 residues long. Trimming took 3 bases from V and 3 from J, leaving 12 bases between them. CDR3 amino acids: CASSFRTNFYEQYF. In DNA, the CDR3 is TGTGCCAGCAGCTTCAGGACCAATTTCTACGAGCAGTACTTC. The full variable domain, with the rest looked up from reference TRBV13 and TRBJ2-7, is AAGVIQSPRHLIKEKRETATLKCYPIPRHDTVYWYQQGPGQDPQFLISFYEKMQSDKGSIPDRFSAQQFSDYHSELNMSSLELGDSALYFCASSFRTNFYEQYFGPGTRLTVT.

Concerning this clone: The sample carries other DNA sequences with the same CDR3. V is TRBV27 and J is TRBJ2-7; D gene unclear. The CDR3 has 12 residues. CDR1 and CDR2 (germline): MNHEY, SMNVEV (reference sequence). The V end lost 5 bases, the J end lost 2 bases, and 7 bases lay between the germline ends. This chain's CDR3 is CASSPSAYEQYF. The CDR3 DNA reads TGTGCCAGCAGTCCCAGCGCCTACGAGCAGTACTTC.

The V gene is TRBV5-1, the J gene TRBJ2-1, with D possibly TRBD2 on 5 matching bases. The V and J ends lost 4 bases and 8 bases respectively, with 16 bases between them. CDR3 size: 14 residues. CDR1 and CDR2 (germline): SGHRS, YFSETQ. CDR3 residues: CASSLLGSEDEQFF. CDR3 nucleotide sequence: TGCGCCAGCAGCCTCCTGGGATCGGAGGATGAGCAGTTCTTC.

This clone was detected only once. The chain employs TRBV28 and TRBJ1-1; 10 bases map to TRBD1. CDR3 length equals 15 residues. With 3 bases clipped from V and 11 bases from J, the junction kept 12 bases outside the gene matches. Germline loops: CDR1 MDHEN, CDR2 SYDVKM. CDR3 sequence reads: CASSFRIDRTGGAFF. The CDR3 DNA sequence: TGTGCCAGCAGTTTTCGTATTGATAGGACAGGGGGGGCTTTCTTT.

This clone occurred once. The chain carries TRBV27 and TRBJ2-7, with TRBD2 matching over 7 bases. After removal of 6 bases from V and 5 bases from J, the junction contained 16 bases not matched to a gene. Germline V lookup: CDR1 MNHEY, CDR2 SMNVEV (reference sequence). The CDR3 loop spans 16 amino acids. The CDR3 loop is CASRPYPGLQLNEQYF. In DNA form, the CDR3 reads TGTGCCAGCAGACCATACCCGGGACTACAGCTTAACGAGCAGTACTTC.

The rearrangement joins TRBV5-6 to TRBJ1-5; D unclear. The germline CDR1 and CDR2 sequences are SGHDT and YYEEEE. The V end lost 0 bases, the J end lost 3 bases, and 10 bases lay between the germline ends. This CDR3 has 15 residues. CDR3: CASSLAGWTNQPQHF. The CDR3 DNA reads TGTGCCAGCAGCTTGGCTGGGTGGACCAATCAGCCCCAGCATTTT.

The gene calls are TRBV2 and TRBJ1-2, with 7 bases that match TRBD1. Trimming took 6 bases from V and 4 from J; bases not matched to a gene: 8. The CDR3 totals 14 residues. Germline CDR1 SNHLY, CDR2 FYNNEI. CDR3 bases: TGTGCCAGCAGAGAACGACAGGGTACCTATGGCTACACCTTC. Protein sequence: CASRERQGTYGYTF.

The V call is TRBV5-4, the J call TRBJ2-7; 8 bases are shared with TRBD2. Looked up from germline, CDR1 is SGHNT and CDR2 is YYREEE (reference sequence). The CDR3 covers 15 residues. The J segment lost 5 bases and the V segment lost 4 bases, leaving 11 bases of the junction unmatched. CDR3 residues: CASSLRAGAVNEQYF. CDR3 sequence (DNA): TGTGCCAGCAGCCTTAGAGCGGGAGCCGTTAACGAGCAGTACTTC.

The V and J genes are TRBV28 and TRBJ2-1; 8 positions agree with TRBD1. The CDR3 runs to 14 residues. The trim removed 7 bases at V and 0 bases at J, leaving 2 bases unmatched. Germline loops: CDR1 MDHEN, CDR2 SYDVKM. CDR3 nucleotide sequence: TGTGCCAGCACCGACAGGGGCTCCTACAATGAGCAGTTCTTC. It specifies CASTDRGSYNEQFF.

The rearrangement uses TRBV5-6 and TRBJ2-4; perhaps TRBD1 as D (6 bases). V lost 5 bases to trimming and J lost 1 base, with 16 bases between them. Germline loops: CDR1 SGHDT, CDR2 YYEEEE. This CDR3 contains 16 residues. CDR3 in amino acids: CASSQPQGRAKNIQYF. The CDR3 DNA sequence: TGTGCCAGCAGTCAACCACAGGGTAGGGCCAAAAACATTCAGTACTTC.

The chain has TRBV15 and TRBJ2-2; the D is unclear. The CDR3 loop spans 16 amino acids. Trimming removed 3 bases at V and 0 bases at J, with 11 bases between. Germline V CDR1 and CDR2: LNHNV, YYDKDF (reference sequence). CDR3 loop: CATSSGWVTNTGELFF. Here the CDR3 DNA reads TGTGCCACCAGCAGTGGGTGGGTGACGAACACCGGGGAGCTGTTTTTT.

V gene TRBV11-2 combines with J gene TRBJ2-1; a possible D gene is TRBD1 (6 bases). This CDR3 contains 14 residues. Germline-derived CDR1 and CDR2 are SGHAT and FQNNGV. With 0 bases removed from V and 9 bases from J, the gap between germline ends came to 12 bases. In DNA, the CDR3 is TGTGCCAGCAGCTTAGACCCCGGGACATTTGAGCAGTTCTTC. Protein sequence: CASSLDPGTFEQFF. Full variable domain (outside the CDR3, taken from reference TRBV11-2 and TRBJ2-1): EAGVAQSPRYKIIEKRQSVAFWCNPISGHATLYWYQQILGQGPKLLIQFQNNGVVDDSQLPKDRFSAERLKGVDSTLKIQPAKLEDSAVYLCASSLDPGTFEQFFGPGTRLTVL.

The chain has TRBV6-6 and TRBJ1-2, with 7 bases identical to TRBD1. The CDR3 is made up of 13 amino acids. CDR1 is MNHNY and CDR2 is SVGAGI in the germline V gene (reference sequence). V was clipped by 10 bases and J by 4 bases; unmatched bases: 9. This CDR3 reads CAIYNRGGYGYTF. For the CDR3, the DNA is TGTGCCATCTATAACAGGGGCGGCTATGGCTACACCTTC.

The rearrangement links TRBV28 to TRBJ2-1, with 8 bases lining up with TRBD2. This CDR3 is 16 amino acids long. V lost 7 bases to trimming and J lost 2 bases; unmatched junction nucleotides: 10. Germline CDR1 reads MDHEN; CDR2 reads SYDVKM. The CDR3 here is CASNLEKLAAYNEQFF. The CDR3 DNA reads TGTGCCAGCAATTTGGAGAAACTAGCGGCCTACAATGAGCAGTTCTTC.